This entry lists 21 T cell receptor beta chains sequenced from one sample in a study of preoperative IRX-2 immunotherapy in early breast cancer. Regarding treatment: preoperative locoregional IRX-2 cytokine immunotherapy. Profiled with immunoSEQ multiplex PCR; TCRdb holds only in-frame clones, not every one. In the table there are under 20,000 clones, around 85% of which are singletons. Sequenced here: lymph node tissue, sampled after IRX-2 immunotherapy. These receptors originate from a human donor with breast cancer.

CDR3 amino acids: CASSFQGTSYEQYF. DNA of the CDR3: TGTGCCAGCAGTTTCCAGGGGACCTCCTACGAGCAGTACTTC. The gene calls are TRBV6-8 and TRBJ2-7; perhaps TRBD1 as D (6 bases). The CDR3 contains 14 residues. CDR1 and CDR2 (germline): MNHGY, SAAAGT. Trimming cost V 4 bases and J 0 bases, with 10 bases left between them.

The chain uses TRBV18 and TRBJ1-1; TRBD1 might be the D (5 bases). V was clipped by 3 bases and J by 4 bases, with 9 bases between them. Germline CDR1 is KGHSH and CDR2 is LQKENI. The CDR3 is 13 amino acids. The CDR3 DNA reads TGTGCCAGCTCACCTGCCAGGGCCACTGAAGCTTTCTTT. Amino acids: CASSPARATEAFF.

The chain links TRBV18 to TRBJ2-3; no firm D call. CDR1 is KGHSH and CDR2 is LQKENI in the germline V gene. Trimming removed 4 bases from V and 4 bases from J, with 12 bases in between. This CDR3 is 14 amino acids long. The CDR3 region is CASSLVHKSDTQYF. CDR3 nucleotide sequence: TGTGCCAGCTCACTTGTACATAAGTCAGATACGCAGTATTTT.

This chain joins TRBV5-1 and TRBJ2-3; 11 positions agree with TRBD2. Per the germline V gene, CDR1 is SGHRS and CDR2 is YFSETQ. This CDR3 spans 16 amino acids. V lost 3 bases, J lost 6 bases, and 9 bases stayed unmatched. The CDR3 coding sequence is TGCGCCAGCAGCTCCACTAGCGGGGGAAGGGTGGATACGCAGTATTTT. Its translation is CASSSTSGGRVDTQYF. Complete variable domain (other parts from reference TRBV5-1 and TRBJ2-3): KAGVTQTPRYLIKTRGQQVTLSCSPISGHRSVSWYQQTPGQGLQFLFEYFSETQRNKGNFPGRFSGRQFSNSRSEMNVSTLELGDSALYLCASSSTSGGRVDTQYFGPGTRLTVL.

The gene calls are TRBV28 and TRBJ2-5, with 7 bases matching TRBD1. The CDR3 is made up of 15 amino acids. Trimming took 4 bases from V and 2 from J; bases not matched to a gene: 7. Germline-derived CDR1 and CDR2 are MDHEN and SYDVKM. CDR3 sequence: CASSSRGSLQETQYF. CDR3 bases: TGTGCCAGCAGTTCCAGGGGGTCCCTACAAGAGACCCAGTACTTC.

The rearrangement uses TRBV30 and TRBJ2-7, with D maybe TRBD1 (6 bases). V lost 6 bases, J lost 3 bases, and 15 bases lay in between. The CDR3 runs to 13 residues. Germline-derived CDR1 and CDR2 are GTSNPN and SVGIG (reference sequence). CDR3 in DNA: TGTGCCTGCTCCGGGACAAGCCGCTACGAGCAGTACTTC. Amino acid sequence: CACSGTSRYEQYF.

This clone was seen only once. V gene TRBV6-8 combines with J gene TRBJ1-5; 7 bases agree with TRBD1. The CDR3 sequence is 15 residues long. Per germline, CDR1 MNHGY and CDR2 SAAAGT. J lost 3 bases, V lost 7 bases, and 9 bases had no gene match. The CDR3 sequence: CASIDAGGFNQPQHF. Here the CDR3 DNA reads TGTGCCAGCATTGACGCAGGGGGTTTCAATCAGCCCCAGCATTTT.

This clone was observed a handful of times. The chain couples TRBV11-3 to TRBJ2-3; TRBD2 matches 12 bases. From germline, CDR1 is SGHNT and CDR2 YENEEA. With V trimmed by 3 bases and J by 3 bases, 13 bases remained unmatched. CDR3 length equals 19 residues. The CDR3 nucleotides read TGTGCCAGCAGCTTGGGATCTAGCGGGGGGGCCGTTATGACAGATACGCAGTATTTT. It codes for CASSLGSSGGAVMTDTQYF.

The chain employs TRBV6-8 and TRBJ1-1, with D unresolved. V was shortened by 0 bases and J by 0 bases, with 8 bases between the two germline ends. Germline-derived CDR1 and CDR2 are MNHGY and SAAAGT. There are 15 residues in the CDR3. In nucleotides, the CDR3 is TGTGCCAGCAGTTACTCGGCCCCAATGAACACTGAAGCTTTCTTT. Its protein product is CASSYSAPMNTEAFF.

This sequence joins TRBV6-8 and TRBJ1-2; TRBD1 agrees at 10 bases. Germline-derived CDR1 and CDR2 are MNHGY and SAAAGT. This CDR3 has 14 residues. V was clipped by 5 bases and J by 6 bases; unmatched bases: 6. The CDR3 DNA reads TGTGCCAGCAGTCGCGGACAGGGGGTGGATGGCTACACCTTC. Residues: CASSRGQGVDGYTF.

The chain combines TRBV6-8 with TRBJ2-3, with 12 nucleotides matching TRBD2. Germline V gene data show CDR1 as MNHGY and CDR2 as SAAAGT. The CDR3 consists of 14 residues. V was pared by 6 bases and J by 4 bases, with 2 bases of the junction left unmatched. The CDR3 DNA reads TGTGCCAGCAGGACTAGCGGGGGAGCAGATACGCAGTATTTT. Its protein product is CASRTSGGADTQYF.

The chain has TRBV28 and TRBJ1-5; no clear D gene. This CDR3 is built from 16 residues. V was pared by 3 bases and J by 4 bases, with 16 bases between. Germline V gives CDR1 MDHEN, CDR2 SYDVKM. CDR3 amino acids: CASSFGRTTFNQPQHF. CDR3 nucleotide sequence: TGTGCCAGCAGTTTCGGACGGACTACGTTTAATCAGCCCCAGCATTTT.

This chain joins TRBV19 and TRBJ1-3; D is unresolved. V was pared by 5 bases and J by 2 bases, with 7 bases between. The CDR3 spans 13 residues. CDR1 and CDR2 from the germline V gene are LNHDA and SQIVND (reference sequence). The DNA for the CDR3 is TGTGCCAGTAGTGAGGGAACTGGAAACACCATATATTTT. This codes for CASSEGTGNTIYF.

The J gene is TRBJ1-1, the V gene TRBV19; no clear D gene. V lost 3 bases and J lost 7, with 15 bases in between. CDR3 size: 14 residues. From germline, CDR1 is LNHDA and CDR2 SQIVND (reference sequence). CDR3 nucleotides: TGTGCCAGTAGTATGGGCGTTGGAGGGAGTGAAGCTTTCTTT. This encodes CASSMGVGGSEAFF.

As concerns this clone: At one end the junction does not follow the germline gene, possibly because of a read error. The J gene is TRBJ2-7, the V gene TRBV15; D perhaps matches TRBD2 (6 bases). Germline loops: CDR1 LNHNV, CDR2 YYDKDF (reference sequence). This CDR3 has 18 residues. CDR3 residues: CASSLGELRRLTGGEQYF. CDR3 DNA sequence: TGTGCCAGCAGCTTGGGAGAGCTCCGGCGTTTGACCGGGGGCGAGCAGTACTTC.

This rearrangement joins TRBV28 to TRBJ1-1; 7 nucleotides match TRBD1. Per germline, CDR1 MDHEN and CDR2 SYDVKM. With V trimmed by 3 bases and J by 1 base, 5 bases remained unmatched. CDR3 length: 15 residues. This chain's CDR3 is CASSFLGTENTEAFF. The CDR3 DNA is TGTGCCAGCAGTTTCCTCGGGACAGAGAACACTGAAGCTTTCTTT.

The CDR3 DNA reads TGTGCCAGCAGCTTGGGCGGGAGGAACAATGAGCAGTTCTTC. Amino acid sequence: CASSLGGRNNEQFF. The chain combines TRBV11-3 with TRBJ2-1, with TRBD2 matching over 8 bases. CDR3 size: 14 residues. The junction had 3 bases not matched to a gene; V was cut back by 3 bases and J by 5 bases. Germline lookup yields CDR1 SGHNT and CDR2 YENEEA.

This chain connects TRBV6-8 to TRBJ1-5; D is undetermined. The CDR3 is 15 residues long. Germline-derived CDR1 and CDR2 are MNHGY and SAAAGT. The V gene lost 5 bases and the J gene lost 11 bases, with 22 bases spanning the gap. CDR3 residues: CASSPPTHLVSAQHF. The CDR3, as DNA: TGTGCCAGCAGTCCCCCGACACACCTTGTCAGTGCCCAGCATTTT.

The chain carries TRBV19 and TRBJ2-2; TRBD1 is a possible D gene (5 bases). The germline V gene encodes CDR1 LNHDA and CDR2 SQIVND (reference sequence). Trimming removed 6 bases from V and 2 bases from J, with 10 bases in between. The CDR3 length is 14 residues. The CDR3, as DNA: TGTGCCAGTAGAAAACAGGAAAACACCGGGGAGCTGTTTTTT. Its translation is CASRKQENTGELFF.

The chain uses TRBV25-1 and TRBJ2-3; D unresolved. The CDR3 has 14 amino acids. Trimming left V 1 base short and J 2 bases short, with 7 bases between. Germline CDR1 and CDR2: MGHDK and SYGVNS. CDR3 sequence reads: CASSELRTTDTQYF. The CDR3 DNA is TGTGCCAGCAGTGAATTAAGGACCACAGATACGCAGTATTTT. Full variable domain (rest looked up from reference TRBV25-1 and TRBJ2-3): EADIYQTPRYLVIGTGKKITLECSQTMGHDKMYWYQQDPGMELHLIHYSYGVNSTEKGDLSSESTVSRIRTEHFPLTLESARPSHTSQYLCASSELRTTDTQYFGPGTRLTVL.

This sequence joins TRBV19 and TRBJ2-3; 11 bases agree with TRBD1. Germline CDR1 is LNHDA and CDR2 is SQIVND (reference sequence). CDR3 size: 14 residues. J gave up 5 bases and V 6 bases, and 4 bases lay outside the gene matches. The chain's CDR3 is CASRRTGGLDTQYF. The CDR3 DNA sequence: TGTGCCAGTAGGCGGACAGGGGGCTTAGATACGCAGTATTTT. Based on the CDR3 plus reference TRBV19 and TRBJ2-3, the full variable domain is DGGITQSPKYLFRKEGQNVTLSCEQNLNHDAMYWYRQDPGQGLRLIYYSQIVNDFQKGDIAEGYSVSREKKESFPLTVTSAQKNPTAFYLCASRRTGGLDTQYFGPGTRLTVL.